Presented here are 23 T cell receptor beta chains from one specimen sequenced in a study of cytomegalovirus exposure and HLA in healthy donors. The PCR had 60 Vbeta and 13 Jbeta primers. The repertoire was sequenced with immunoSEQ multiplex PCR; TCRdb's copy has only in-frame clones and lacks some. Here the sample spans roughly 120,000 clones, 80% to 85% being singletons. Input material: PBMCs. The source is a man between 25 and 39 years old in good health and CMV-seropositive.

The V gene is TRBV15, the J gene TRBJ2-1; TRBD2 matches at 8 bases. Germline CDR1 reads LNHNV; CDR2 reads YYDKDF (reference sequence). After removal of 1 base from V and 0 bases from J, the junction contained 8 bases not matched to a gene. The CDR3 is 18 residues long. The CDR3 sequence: CATSRVHSGGASYNEQFF. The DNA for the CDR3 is TGTGCCACCAGCAGAGTCCACTCCGGGGGGGCCTCCTACAATGAGCAGTTCTTC.

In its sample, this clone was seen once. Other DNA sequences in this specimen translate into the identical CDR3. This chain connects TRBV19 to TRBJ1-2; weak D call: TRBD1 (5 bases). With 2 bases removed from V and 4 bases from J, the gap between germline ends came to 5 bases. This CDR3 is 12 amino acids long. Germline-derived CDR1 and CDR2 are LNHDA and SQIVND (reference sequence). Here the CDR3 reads CASSIRGYGYTF. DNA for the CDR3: TGTGCCAGTAGTATAAGGGGCTATGGCTACACCTTC.

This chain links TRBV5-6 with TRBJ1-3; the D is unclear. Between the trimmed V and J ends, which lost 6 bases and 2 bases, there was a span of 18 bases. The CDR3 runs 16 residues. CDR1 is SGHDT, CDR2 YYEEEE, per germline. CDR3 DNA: TGTGCCAGCACATCCTTAGCGAGGGCTACTGGAAACACCATATATTTT. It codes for CASTSLARATGNTIYF.

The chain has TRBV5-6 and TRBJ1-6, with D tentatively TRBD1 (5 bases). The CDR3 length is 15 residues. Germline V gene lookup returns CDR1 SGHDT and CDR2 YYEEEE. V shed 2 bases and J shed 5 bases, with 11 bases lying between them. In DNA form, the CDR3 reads TGTGCCAGCAGCTTAACAGGCTCGGATAATTCACCCCTCCACTTT. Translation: CASSLTGSDNSPLHF.

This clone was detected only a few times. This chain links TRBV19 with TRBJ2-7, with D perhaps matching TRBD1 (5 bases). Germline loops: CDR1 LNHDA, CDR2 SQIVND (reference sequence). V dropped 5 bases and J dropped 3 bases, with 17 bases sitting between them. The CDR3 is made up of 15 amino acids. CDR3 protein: CASSAPSGAGYEQYV. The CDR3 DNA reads TGTGCCAGTAGTGCGCCCAGTGGGGCAGGCTACGAGCAGTACGTC.

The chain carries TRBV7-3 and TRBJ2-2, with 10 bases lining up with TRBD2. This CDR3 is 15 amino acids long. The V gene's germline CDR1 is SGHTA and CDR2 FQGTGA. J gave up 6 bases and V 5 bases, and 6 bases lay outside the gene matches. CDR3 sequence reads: CASSTLAGAAGELFF. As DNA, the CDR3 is TGTGCCAGCAGCACTCTAGCGGGGGCCGCCGGGGAGCTGTTTTTT.

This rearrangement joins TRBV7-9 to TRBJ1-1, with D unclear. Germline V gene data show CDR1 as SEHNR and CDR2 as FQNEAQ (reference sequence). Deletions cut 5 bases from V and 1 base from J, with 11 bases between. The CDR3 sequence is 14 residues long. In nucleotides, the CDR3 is TGTGCCAGCAGCCCGAGCAATTGGAACACTGAAGCTTTCTTT. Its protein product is CASSPSNWNTEAFF.

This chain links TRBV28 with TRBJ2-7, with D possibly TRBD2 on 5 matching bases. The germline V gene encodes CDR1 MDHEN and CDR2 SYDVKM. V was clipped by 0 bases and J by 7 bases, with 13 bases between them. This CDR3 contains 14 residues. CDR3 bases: TGTGCCAGCAGTTTATGGGGAGCATCTGGGGAGCAGTACTTC. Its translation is CASSLWGASGEQYF.

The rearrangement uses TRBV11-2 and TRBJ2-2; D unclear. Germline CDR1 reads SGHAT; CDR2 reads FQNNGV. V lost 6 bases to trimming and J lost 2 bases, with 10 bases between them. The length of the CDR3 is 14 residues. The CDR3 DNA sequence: TGTGCCAGCAGTCGGAGCTTTAACACCGGGGAGCTGTTTTTT. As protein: CASSRSFNTGELFF. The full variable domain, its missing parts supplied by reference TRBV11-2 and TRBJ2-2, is EAGVAQSPRYKIIEKRQSVAFWCNPISGHATLYWYQQILGQGPKLLIQFQNNGVVDDSQLPKDRFSAERLKGVDSTLKIQPAKLEDSAVYLCASSRSFNTGELFFGEGSRLTVL.

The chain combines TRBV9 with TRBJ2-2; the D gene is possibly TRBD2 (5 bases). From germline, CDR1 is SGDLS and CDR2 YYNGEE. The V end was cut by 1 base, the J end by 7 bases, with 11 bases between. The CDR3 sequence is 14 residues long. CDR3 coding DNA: TGTGCCAGCAGCGTAATTAGCGCCCGCGGGGAGCTGTTTTTT. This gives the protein CASSVISARGELFF.

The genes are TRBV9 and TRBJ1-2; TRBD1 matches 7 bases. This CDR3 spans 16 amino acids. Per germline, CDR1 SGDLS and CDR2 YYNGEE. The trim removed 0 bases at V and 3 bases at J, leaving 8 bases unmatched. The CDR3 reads CASSVDGTEAHYGYTF. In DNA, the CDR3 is TGTGCCAGCAGCGTAGACGGGACAGAGGCCCACTATGGCTACACCTTC.

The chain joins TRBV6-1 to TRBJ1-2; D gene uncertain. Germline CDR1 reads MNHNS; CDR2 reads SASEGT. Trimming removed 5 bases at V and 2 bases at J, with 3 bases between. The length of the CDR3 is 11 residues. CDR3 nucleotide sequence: TGTGCCAGCAGTTTAAACTATGGCTACACCTTC. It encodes CASSLNYGYTF.

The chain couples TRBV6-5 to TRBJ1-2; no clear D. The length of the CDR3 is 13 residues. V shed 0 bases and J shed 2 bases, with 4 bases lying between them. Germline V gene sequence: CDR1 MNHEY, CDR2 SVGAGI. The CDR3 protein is CASSYSRNYGYTF. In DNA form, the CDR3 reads TGTGCCAGCAGTTACTCCAGAAACTATGGCTACACCTTC.

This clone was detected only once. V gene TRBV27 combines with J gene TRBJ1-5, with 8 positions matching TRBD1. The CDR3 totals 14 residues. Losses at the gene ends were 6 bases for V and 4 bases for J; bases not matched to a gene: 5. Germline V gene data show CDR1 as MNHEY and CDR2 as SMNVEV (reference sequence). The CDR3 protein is CASRPGGANQPQHF. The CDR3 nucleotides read TGTGCCAGCAGACCAGGGGGCGCTAATCAGCCCCAGCATTTT.

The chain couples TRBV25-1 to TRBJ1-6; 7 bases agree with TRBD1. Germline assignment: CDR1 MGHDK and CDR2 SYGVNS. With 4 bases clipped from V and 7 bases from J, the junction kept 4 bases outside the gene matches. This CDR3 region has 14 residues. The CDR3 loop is CASSGQGWNSPLHF. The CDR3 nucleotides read TGTGCCAGCAGTGGACAGGGCTGGAATTCACCCCTCCACTTT.

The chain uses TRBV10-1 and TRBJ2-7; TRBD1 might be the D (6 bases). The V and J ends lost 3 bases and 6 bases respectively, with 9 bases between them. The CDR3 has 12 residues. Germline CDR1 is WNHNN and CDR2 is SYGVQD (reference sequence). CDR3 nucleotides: TGCGCCAGCAGTGACCTCAGGGGCGAGCAGTACTTC. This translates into CASSDLRGEQYF.

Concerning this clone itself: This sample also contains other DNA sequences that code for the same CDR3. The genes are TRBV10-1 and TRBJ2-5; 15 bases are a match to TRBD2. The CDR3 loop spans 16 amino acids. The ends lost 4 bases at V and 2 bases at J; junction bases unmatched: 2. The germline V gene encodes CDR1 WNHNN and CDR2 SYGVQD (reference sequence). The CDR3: CASSGGLAGGQETQYF. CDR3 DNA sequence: TGCGCCAGCAGTGGCGGACTAGCGGGAGGGCAAGAGACCCAGTACTTC.

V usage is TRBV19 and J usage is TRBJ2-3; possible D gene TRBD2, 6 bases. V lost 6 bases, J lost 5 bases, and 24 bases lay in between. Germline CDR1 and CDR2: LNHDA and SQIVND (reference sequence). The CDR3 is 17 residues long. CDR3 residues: CASSPGPGRGEVDTQYF. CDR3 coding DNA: TGTGCCAGTAGCCCCGGACCTGGGCGGGGAGAGGTAGATACGCAGTATTTT. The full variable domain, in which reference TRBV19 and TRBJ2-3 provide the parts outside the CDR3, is DGGITQSPKYLFRKEGQNVTLSCEQNLNHDAMYWYRQDPGQGLRLIYYSQIVNDFQKGDIAEGYSVSREKKESFPLTVTSAQKNPTAFYLCASSPGPGRGEVDTQYFGPGTRLTVL.

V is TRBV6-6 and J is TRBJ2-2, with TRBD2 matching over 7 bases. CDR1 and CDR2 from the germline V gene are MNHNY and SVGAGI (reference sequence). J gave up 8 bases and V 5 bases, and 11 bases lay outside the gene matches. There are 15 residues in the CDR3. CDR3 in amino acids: CASSTLRGGVGELFF. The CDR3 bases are TGTGCCAGCAGTACCCTGAGGGGAGGGGTAGGGGAGCTGTTTTTT.

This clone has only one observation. For the CDR3, the DNA is TGCGCCAGCAGCTTCGGACAGGGGAGGAATGAGCAGTTCTTC. Translated, it gives CASSFGQGRNEQFF. This sequence joins TRBV5-1 and TRBJ2-1; TRBD1 matches at 9 bases. The CDR3 contains 14 residues. Looked up from germline, CDR1 is SGHRS and CDR2 is YFSETQ. The ends lost 2 bases at V and 7 bases at J; junction bases unmatched: 4. Complete variable domain (other parts from reference TRBV5-1 and TRBJ2-1): KAGVTQTPRYLIKTRGQQVTLSCSPISGHRSVSWYQQTPGQGLQFLFEYFSETQRNKGNFPGRFSGRQFSNSRSEMNVSTLELGDSALYLCASSFGQGRNEQFFGPGTRLTVL.

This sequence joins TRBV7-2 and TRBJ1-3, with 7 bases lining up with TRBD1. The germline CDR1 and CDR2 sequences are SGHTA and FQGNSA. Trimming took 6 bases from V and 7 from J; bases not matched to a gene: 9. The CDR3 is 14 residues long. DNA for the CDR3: TGTGCCAGCAGTCTCCGGGACAGCAGGAACACCATATATTTT. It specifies CASSLRDSRNTIYF.

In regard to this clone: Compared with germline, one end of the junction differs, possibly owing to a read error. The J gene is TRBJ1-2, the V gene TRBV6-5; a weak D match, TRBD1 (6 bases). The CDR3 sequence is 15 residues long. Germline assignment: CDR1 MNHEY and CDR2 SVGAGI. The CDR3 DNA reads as TGTGCCAGCATGGGTACTGGGGGCGAAAACTATGGCCACACCTTC. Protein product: CASMGTGGENYGHTF.

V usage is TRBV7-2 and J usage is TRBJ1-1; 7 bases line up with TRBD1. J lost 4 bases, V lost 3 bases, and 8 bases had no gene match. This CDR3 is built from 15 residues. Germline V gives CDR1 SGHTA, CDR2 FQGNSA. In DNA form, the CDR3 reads TGTGCCAGCAGCTTTACAGGGGTGGATAGCACTGAAGCTTTCTTT. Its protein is CASSFTGVDSTEAFF.